This T cell receptor (beta chain) originates from a study of CD8 T cells in Susac syndrome (dated by TCRdb to about 2019). As for the study more broadly: Of the Susac syndrome patients who were sequenced, 5 or 6 had clinically active disease and roughly 8 were in clinical remission. The study used repertoire sequencing to test whether antigen drove CD8+ T cell activation and differentiation in Susac syndrome. CD8+ T cell repertoire clonality was compared between 12 healthy donors, around 14 Susac syndrome patients and around 15 multiple sclerosis patients. Susac syndrome patients were therapy-naive, on corticosteroids (some also receiving IVIg), or on IVIg alone at blood withdrawal. The research as a whole found: Looking at Susac-specific public clones, the researchers identified roughly 17 in the total CD8+ repertoire and about 5 in the CD8+ TEMRA repertoire. Susac syndrome CD8+ repertoires showed clonal expansion, highest in CD8+ TEMRA cells and greater in clinically active than remitting patients. The TCR sequencing and HLA analysis was acknowledged to have included a relatively small number of individuals.

Peripheral blood CD8+ and CD4+ T cells from healthy donors, Susac syndrome patients and multiple sclerosis patients were profiled by high-throughput TCR beta sequencing. The Susac syndrome patients fulfilled recently defined diagnostic criteria for definite or probable disease. Bulk CD8+ and CD4+ T cells were purified magnetically by negative isolation, whereas CD8+ TEMRA cells were enriched by FACS. Blood was drawn into EDTA tubes, processed within 24 hours, and PBMCs were isolated by density gradient centrifugation. PBMCs intended for TCR sequencing were cryopreserved in liquid nitrogen and thawed later in a water bath at 37 degrees C. Purity of sorted or isolated CD4+, CD8+ and CD8+ TEMRA cells was at least 90%. V has 2 bases trimmed and J has 6 bases trimmed; junction bases matching no gene number 0. From the cysteine up to the phenylalanine, the CDR3 has a length of 13 residues. The only DNA kept is the CDR3, 39 bases in frame from the first base. The germline V gene encodes CDR1 MNHEY and CDR2 SMNVEV (reference sequence).

RNA was extracted using the RNeasy kit, and about 0.45 to 1 ug of the RNA was reverse transcribed with random hexamers. TCR beta CDR3 regions were amplified with the immunoSEQ multiplex PCR assay covering 54 Vbeta and 13 Jbeta segments. PCR amplification bias was corrected using a synthetic template baseline for primer optimization and computational correction. The authors' pipeline ran thus. Only productive sequences were kept, with reads annotated to V, D and J genes according to IMGT and analyzed in immunoSEQ Analyzer. Clonality was computed as one minus Shannon entropy normalized by log2 of the number of productive unique sequences. For each patient and control, public and private clones were evaluated within the 100 most prevalent clones. Susac-specific clones were defined as absent from healthy and MS cohorts, about 1,100 published viral clones and other ImmuneACCESS disease sequences. In-frame beta chains were kept once TCRdb had trimmed the public reads at Q25 with fastp and called clones with MiXCR. Identical CDR3 proteins give one entry, which carries the most common genes and DNA. TCRdb, rather than the study authors, made the V and J calls. This sample comprises some 140,000 distinct CDR3 sequences, just under 95% of them detected only once. In total, the top ten clones hold more than 0.15% of the sample.

Concerning this clonotype itself: Its cognate antigen has yet to be identified. No base qualities exist here, and no much larger clone lies one base off it.

Recombination linked TRBV27 to TRBJ2-2; TRBD2 agrees with 7 junctional bases. The source of this sequence is a human donor with Susac syndrome. Sequenced: CD8+ T cells from PBMCs. The DNA sequence is TGTGCCAGCAGTTTAGGGGGGGCCGGGGAGCTGTTTTTT. Translated, it gives CASSLGGAGELFF.